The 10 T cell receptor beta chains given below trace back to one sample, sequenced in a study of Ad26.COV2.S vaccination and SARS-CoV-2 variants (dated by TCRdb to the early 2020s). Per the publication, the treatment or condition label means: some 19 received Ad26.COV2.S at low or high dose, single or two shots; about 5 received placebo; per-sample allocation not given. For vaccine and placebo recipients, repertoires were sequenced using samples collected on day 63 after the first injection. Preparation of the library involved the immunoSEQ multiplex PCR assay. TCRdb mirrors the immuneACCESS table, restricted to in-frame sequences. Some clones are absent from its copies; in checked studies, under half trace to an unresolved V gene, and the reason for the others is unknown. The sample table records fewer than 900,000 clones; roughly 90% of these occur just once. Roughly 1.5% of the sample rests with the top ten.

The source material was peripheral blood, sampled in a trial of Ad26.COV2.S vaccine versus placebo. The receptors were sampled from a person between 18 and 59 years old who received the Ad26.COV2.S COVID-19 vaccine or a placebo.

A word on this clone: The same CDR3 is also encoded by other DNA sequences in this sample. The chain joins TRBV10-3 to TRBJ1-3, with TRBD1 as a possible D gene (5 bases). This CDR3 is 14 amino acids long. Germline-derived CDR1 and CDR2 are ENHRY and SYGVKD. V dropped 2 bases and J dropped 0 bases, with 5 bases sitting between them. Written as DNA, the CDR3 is TGTGCCATCAGTGAGCAGGGCTCTGGAAACACCATATATTTT. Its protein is CAISEQGSGNTIYF.

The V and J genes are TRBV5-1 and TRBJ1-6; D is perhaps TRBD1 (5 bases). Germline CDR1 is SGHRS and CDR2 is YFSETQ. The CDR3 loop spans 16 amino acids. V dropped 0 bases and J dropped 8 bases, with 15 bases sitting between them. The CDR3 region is CASSLAQGQGDSPLHF. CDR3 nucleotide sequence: TGCGCCAGCAGCTTGGCCCAAGGACAAGGGGATTCACCCCTCCACTTT.

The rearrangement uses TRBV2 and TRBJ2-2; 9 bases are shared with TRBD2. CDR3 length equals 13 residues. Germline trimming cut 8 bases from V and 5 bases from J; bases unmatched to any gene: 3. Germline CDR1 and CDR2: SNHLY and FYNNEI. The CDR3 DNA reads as TGTGCCAGCCGGCGGGAGGGGACCGGGGAGCTGTTTTTT. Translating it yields CASRREGTGELFF.

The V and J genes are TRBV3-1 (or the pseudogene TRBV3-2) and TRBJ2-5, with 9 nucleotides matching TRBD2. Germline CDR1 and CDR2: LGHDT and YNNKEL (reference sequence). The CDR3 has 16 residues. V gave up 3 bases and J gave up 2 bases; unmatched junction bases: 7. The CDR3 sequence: CASSQIIAGDQETQYF. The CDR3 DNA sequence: TGTGCCAGCAGCCAGATAATAGCGGGGGATCAAGAGACCCAGTACTTC.

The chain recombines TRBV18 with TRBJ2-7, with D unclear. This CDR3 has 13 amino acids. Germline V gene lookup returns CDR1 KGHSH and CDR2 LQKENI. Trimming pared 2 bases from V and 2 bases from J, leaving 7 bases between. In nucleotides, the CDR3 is TGTGCCAGCTCACCAGCCCTGGCCTACGAGCAGTACTTC. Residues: CASSPALAYEQYF.

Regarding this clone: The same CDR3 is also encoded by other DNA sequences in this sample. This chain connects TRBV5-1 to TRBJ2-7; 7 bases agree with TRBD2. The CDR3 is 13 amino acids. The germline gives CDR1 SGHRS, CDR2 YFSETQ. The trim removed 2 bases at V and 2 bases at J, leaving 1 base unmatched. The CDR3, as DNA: TGCGCCAGCAGCTTAAGCGGGACCTACGAGCAGTACTTC. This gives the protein CASSLSGTYEQYF.

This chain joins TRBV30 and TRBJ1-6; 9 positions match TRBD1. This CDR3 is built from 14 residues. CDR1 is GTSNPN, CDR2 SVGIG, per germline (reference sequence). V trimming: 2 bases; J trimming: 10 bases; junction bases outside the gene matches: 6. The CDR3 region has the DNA TGTGCCTGGAGTTCGGACAGGGGAGGATCACCCCTCCACTTT. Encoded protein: CAWSSDRGGSPLHF.

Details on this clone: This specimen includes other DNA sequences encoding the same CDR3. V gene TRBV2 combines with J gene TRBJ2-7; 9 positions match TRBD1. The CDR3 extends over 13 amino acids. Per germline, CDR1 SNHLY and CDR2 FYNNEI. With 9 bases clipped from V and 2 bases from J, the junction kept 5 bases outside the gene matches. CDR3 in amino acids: CASRGTGTYEQYF. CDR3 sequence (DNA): TGTGCCAGTAGAGGGACAGGGACCTACGAGCAGTACTTC.

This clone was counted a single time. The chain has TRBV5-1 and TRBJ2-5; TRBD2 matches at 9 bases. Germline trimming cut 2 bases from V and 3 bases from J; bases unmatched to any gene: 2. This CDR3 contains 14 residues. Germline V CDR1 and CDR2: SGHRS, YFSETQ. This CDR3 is CASSFQRGEETQYF. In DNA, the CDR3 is TGCGCCAGCAGCTTCCAGCGGGGGGAAGAGACCCAGTACTTC.

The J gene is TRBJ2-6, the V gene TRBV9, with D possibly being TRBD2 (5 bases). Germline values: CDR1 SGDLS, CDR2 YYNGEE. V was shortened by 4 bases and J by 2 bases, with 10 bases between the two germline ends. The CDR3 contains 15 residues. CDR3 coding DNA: TGTGCCAGCAGCCTAGAGGGCGCTGGGGCCAACGTCCTGACTTTC. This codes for CASSLEGAGANVLTF.